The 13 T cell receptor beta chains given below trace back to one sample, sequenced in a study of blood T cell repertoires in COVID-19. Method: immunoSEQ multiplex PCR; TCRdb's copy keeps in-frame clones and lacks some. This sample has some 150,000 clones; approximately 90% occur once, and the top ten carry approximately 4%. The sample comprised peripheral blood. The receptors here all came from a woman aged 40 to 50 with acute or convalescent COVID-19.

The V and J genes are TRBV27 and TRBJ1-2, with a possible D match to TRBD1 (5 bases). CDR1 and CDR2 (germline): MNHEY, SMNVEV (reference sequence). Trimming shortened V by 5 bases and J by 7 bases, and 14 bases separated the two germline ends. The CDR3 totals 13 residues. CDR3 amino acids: CASSQEGRGGYTF. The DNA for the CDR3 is TGTGCCAGCAGTCAGGAGGGGCGGGGTGGCTACACCTTC.

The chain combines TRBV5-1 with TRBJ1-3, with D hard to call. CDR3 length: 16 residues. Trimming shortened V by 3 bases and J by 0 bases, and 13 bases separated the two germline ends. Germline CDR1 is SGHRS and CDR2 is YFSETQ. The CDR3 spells CASSSTTALSGNTIYF. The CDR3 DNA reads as TGCGCCAGCAGCTCAACAACAGCACTCTCTGGAAACACCATATATTTT.

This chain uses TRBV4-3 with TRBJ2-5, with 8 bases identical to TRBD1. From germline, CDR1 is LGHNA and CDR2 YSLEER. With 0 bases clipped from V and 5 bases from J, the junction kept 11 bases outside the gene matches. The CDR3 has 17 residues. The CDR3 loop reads CASSQDRETGVGETQYF. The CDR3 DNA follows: TGCGCCAGCAGCCAAGATCGGGAGACAGGGGTCGGGGAGACCCAGTACTTC.

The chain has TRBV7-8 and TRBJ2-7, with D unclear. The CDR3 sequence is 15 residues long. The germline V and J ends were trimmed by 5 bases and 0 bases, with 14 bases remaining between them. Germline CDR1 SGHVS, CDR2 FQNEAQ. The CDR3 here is CASSPMVVSSYEQYF. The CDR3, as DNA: TGTGCCAGCAGCCCCATGGTAGTAAGCTCCTACGAGCAGTACTTC.

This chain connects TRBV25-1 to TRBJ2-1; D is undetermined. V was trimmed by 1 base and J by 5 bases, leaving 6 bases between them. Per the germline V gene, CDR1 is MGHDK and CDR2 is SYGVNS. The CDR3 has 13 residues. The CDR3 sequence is CASSELSNNEQFF. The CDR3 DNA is TGTGCCAGCAGTGAATTGTCTAACAATGAGCAGTTCTTC.

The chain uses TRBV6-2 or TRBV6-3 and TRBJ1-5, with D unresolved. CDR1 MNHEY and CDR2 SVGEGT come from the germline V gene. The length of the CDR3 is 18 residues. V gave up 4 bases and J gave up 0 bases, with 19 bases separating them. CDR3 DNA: TGTGCCAGCAGTTCCTCTGCAGGCTCCTTTTATAGCAATCAGCCCCAGCATTTT. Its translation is CASSSSAGSFYSNQPQHF.

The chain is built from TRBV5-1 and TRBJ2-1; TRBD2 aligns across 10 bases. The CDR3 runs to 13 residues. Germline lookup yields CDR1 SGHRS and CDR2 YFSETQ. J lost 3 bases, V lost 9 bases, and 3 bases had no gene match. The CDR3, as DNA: TGCGCCAACCCTAGCGGGGGCTACAATGAGCAGTTCTTC. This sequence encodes CANPSGGYNEQFF.

DNA of the CDR3: TGTGCCAGTTCTCCGGGAAACACCATATATTTT. Translation: CASSPGNTIYF. The chain joins TRBV28 to TRBJ1-3; D ambiguous. The CDR3 loop spans 11 amino acids. V shed 9 bases and J shed 4 bases, with 7 bases lying between them. Germline V gene data show CDR1 as MDHEN and CDR2 as SYDVKM.

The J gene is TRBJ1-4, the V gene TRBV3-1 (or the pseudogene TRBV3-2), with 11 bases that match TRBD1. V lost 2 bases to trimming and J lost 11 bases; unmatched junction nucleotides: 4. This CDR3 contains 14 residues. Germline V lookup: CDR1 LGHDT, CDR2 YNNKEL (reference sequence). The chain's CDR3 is CASSQRTGGSKLFF. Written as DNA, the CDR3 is TGTGCCAGCAGCCAAAGGACAGGGGGCTCGAAACTGTTTTTT.

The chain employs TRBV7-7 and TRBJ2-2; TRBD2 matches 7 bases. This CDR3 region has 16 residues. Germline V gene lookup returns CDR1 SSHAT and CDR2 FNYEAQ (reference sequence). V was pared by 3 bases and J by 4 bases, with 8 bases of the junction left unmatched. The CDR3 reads CASSLVVAGGTGELFF. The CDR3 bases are TGTGCCAGCAGCTTGGTGGTAGCGGGCGGCACCGGGGAGCTGTTTTTT.

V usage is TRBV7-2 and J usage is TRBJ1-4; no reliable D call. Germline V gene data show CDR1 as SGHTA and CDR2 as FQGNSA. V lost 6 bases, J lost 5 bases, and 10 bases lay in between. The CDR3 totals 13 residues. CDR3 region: CASRNGLNEKLFF. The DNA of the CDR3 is TGTGCCAGCAGAAACGGACTAAATGAAAAACTGTTTTTT.

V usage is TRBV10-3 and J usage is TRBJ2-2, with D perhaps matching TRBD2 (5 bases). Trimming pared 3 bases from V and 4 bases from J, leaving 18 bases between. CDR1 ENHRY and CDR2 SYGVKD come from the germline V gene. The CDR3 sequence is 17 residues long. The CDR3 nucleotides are TGTGCCATCAGTGATCCACGACTAACTGAGGGCACCGGGGAGCTGTTTTTT. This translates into CAISDPRLTEGTGELFF.

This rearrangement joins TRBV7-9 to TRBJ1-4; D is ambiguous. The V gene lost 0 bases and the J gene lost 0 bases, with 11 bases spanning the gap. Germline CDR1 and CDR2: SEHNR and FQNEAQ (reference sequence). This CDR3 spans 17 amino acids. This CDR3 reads CASSLADRGATNEKLFF. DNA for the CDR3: TGTGCCAGCAGCTTAGCCGATCGAGGAGCAACTAATGAAAAACTGTTTTTT.